The source of this TCR beta chain is a study of CD8 T cells in Susac syndrome. FACS enriched CD8+ TEMRA cells, while bulk CD8+ and CD4+ were negatively isolated. The study, taken as a whole, reports: The study conceded that relatively few individuals underwent its TCR sequencing and HLA analysis.

After extraction with the RNeasy kit, about 0.45 to 1 ug of the RNA was reverse transcribed using random hexamers. An immunoSEQ multiplex PCR generated amplified TCR beta CDR3 products spanning 54 Vbeta and 13 Jbeta. From the immunoSEQ multiplex PCR reads, TCRdb called clonotypes with MiXCR, one entry per CDR3 protein. The sample has 200,000 or so distinct CDR3 sequences, under 97% seen once; the top ten hold around 0.093%. This clonotype was picked up one time. Antigen unknown. The sample comprised CD4+ T cells from PBMCs. This clonotype originated in a human donor with multiple sclerosis.

The CDR3 sequence: CASRDPGETQYF. The CDR3 DNA follows: TGTGCCAGCAGGGATCCAGGGGAGACCCAGTACTTC. The chain combines TRBV12-3 or TRBV12-4 with TRBJ2-5, with D possibly TRBD1 on 5 matching bases. V was pared by 6 bases and J by 5 bases, with 10 bases between. CDR3 length equals 12 residues.